Listed here are 13 T cell receptor beta chains from one sample, sequenced in a study of T cells after yellow fever vaccination. A single record per CDR3 protein comes from TCRdb applying MiXCR to the 5' RACE reads. The table includes a few hundred thousand distinct CDR3 sequences, around 3.9% detected once. The material sequenced was PBMCs, taken on the day of the yellow fever booster vaccination. All receptors come from a man aged 18 to 30 who received the YFV17D yellow fever vaccine.

There are a few counts of this clonotype. The chain employs TRBV5-8 and TRBJ2-5; unclear D gene. The CDR3 has 14 amino acids. Trimming pared 1 base from V and 1 base from J, leaving 8 bases between. Germline values: CDR1 SGHTS, CDR2 YDEGEE. The CDR3 sequence: CASSLYPSQETQYF. The CDR3 region has the DNA TGTGCCAGCAGCTTGTACCCATCCCAAGAGACCCAGTACTTC.

This clonotype was counted many times. The chain combines TRBV7-6 with TRBJ2-5, with D possibly being TRBD1 or TRBD2 (5 bases each). CDR1 is SGHVS, CDR2 FNYEAQ, per germline. The CDR3 totals 15 residues. V shed 1 base and J shed 5 bases, with 14 bases lying between them. In DNA form, the CDR3 reads TGTGCCAGCAGCTTAGTTGGGGGTAGCCCGGAGACCCAGTACTTC. This gives the protein CASSLVGGSPETQYF.

This chain joins TRBV7-9 and TRBJ1-5, with D uncertain. Germline V lookup: CDR1 SEHNR, CDR2 FQNEAQ (reference sequence). The CDR3 runs 12 residues. Between the trimmed V and J ends, which lost 5 bases and 7 bases, there was a span of 9 bases. The CDR3 protein is CASSNGFQPQHF. The CDR3 DNA follows: TGTGCCAGCAGCAACGGGTTCCAGCCCCAGCATTTT.

This clonotype was counted at least ten times. This sequence joins TRBV9 and TRBJ1-6, with 10 bases lining up with TRBD1. The CDR3 is 14 residues long. The germline gives CDR1 SGDLS, CDR2 YYNGEE. The J segment lost 10 bases and the V segment lost 4 bases, leaving 5 bases of the junction unmatched. The CDR3 protein is CASSLDRGSSPLHF. CDR3 coding DNA: TGTGCCAGCAGCTTGGACAGGGGGTCCTCACCCCTCCACTTT.

In this sample, this clonotype turned up many times. CDR3 loop: CAIKLGQNTGELFF. Written as DNA, the CDR3 is TGTGCCATCAAACTTGGACAGAACACCGGGGAGCTGTTTTTT. This chain connects TRBV10-3 to TRBJ2-2; the D gene is possibly TRBD1 (5 bases). CDR3 length: 14 amino acids. The V end was cut by 7 bases, the J end by 1 base, with 10 bases between. Looked up from germline, CDR1 is ENHRY and CDR2 is SYGVKD.

This clonotype occurred many times. V and J are TRBV12-3 or TRBV12-4 and TRBJ1-5, with 8 bases that match TRBD1. V shed 5 bases, J shed 2 bases, and the junction held 5 bases outside the gene matches. This CDR3 region has 15 residues. The chain's CDR3 is CASSRETGGNQPQHF. In DNA form, the CDR3 reads TGTGCCAGCAGTAGGGAGACAGGGGGCAATCAGCCCCAGCATTTT.

The chain links TRBV7-9 to TRBJ2-7, with 7 bases aligning to TRBD2. The CDR3 is 16 residues long. Per germline, CDR1 SEHNR and CDR2 FQNEAQ (reference sequence). The trim removed 3 bases at V and 7 bases at J, leaving 15 bases unmatched. CDR3 in DNA: TGTGCCAGCAGCTTGGGAGCGGGGAGGCCACCGGGAGAGCAGTACTTC. Translating it yields CASSLGAGRPPGEQYF.

V usage is TRBV5-6 and J usage is TRBJ2-5; possibly TRBD2 for D (6 bases). V was clipped by 7 bases and J by 3 bases, with 16 bases between them. The CDR3 covers 14 residues. Germline loops: CDR1 SGHDT, CDR2 YYEEEE. The DNA of the CDR3 is TGTGCCAGCCTCCCCGGGGGACGCGAAGAGACCCAGTACTTC. Residues: CASLPGGREETQYF.

Only one count was recorded for this clonotype. The genes are TRBV20-1 and TRBJ2-7; 9 positions agree with TRBD1. Germline loops: CDR1 DFQATT, CDR2 SNEGSKA (reference sequence). The CDR3 extends over 16 amino acids. The V gene end was trimmed by 6 bases and the J gene end by 1 base; junction bases not matched to a gene: 13. As DNA, the CDR3 is TGCAGTGCCCGCCCGCCCTTACAGGGGGCGTCCTACGAGCAGTACTTC. This translates into CSARPPLQGASYEQYF.

The chain has TRBV15 and TRBJ2-7; the D call may be TRBD1 or TRBD2 (5 bases each). The CDR3 has 11 residues. Germline V gene data show CDR1 as LNHNV and CDR2 as YYDKDF (reference sequence). The CDR3 bases are TGTCGTATCTTGGGGGCCTACGAGCAGTACGTC. Translating it yields CRILGAYEQYV.

The chain employs TRBV7-2 and TRBJ1-2; D is possibly TRBD1 (5 bases). Germline assignment: CDR1 SGHTA and CDR2 FQGNSA. The CDR3 runs to 13 residues. V shed 2 bases and J shed 8 bases, with 12 bases lying between them. This chain's CDR3 is CASSLMYRDGYTF. CDR3 in DNA: TGTGCCAGCAGCTTAATGTATAGGGACGGCTACACCTTC.

This clonotype was seen many times. The chain joins TRBV29-1 to TRBJ2-1; a possible D gene is TRBD1 (6 bases). Germline V CDR1 and CDR2: SQVTM, ANQGSEA. Trimming removed 4 bases from V and 0 bases from J, with 10 bases in between. This CDR3 comprises 14 residues. The DNA for the CDR3 is TGCAGCGTTGTTCCAGGGGACTCCTACAATGAGCAGTTCTTC. Residues: CSVVPGDSYNEQFF.

In its sample, this clonotype was seen many times. The chain joins TRBV27 to TRBJ2-5; TRBD1 matches 7 bases. The germline CDR1 and CDR2 sequences are MNHEY and SMNVEV (reference sequence). Losses at the gene ends were 5 bases for V and 5 bases for J; bases not matched to a gene: 20. CDR3 size: 18 residues. The CDR3 DNA reads as TGTGCCAGCAGTGCTAGCCCCCCCGGGACAGTCGGTTTGGAGACCCAGTACTTC. Translating gives CASSASPPGTVGLETQYF.